The 5 T cell receptor beta chains in this list originate from one sample, sequenced in a study of neurological immune-mediated disorders. Each CDR3 protein is one row after TCRdb ran MiXCR on the 5' RACE reads. The sample yields roughly 46,000 distinct CDR3 sequences, 1.9% seen once. The specimen sequenced was PBMCs. These receptors all stem from a woman in her 40s with multiple sclerosis.

This clonotype has at least ten counts. The chain is built from TRBV6-1 and TRBJ1-2; TRBD1 agrees at 8 bases. Germline-derived CDR1 and CDR2 are MNHNS and SASEGT. The CDR3 runs 13 residues. The trim removed 6 bases at V and 0 bases at J, leaving 0 bases unmatched. In DNA, the CDR3 is TGTGCCAGCAGGGACAGGGCTAACTATGGCTACACCTTC. It codes for CASRDRANYGYTF.

Details on this clonotype: A much larger clone differs from this one at a single base, so this may be a read error. V and J are TRBV10-3 and TRBJ1-4; 7 bases fit TRBD1. This CDR3 has 13 residues. In germline, CDR1 is ENHRY, CDR2 SYGVKD. Trimming cost V 8 bases and J 5 bases; bases outside gene matches: 5. This CDR3 reads CAIEGGLNEKLFF. Written as DNA, the CDR3 is TGTGCCATCGAAGGGGGCTTAAATGAAAAACTGTTTTTT.

This clonotype showed up many times. V is TRBV20-1 and J is TRBJ1-2, with 7 bases fitting TRBD1. CDR3 length: 13 amino acids. Germline V gene data show CDR1 as DFQATT and CDR2 as SNEGSKA (reference sequence). The J segment lost 1 base and the V segment lost 6 bases, leaving 5 bases of the junction unmatched. CDR3 residues: CSAWTGLNYGYTF. CDR3 nucleotide sequence: TGCAGTGCCTGGACAGGCCTTAACTATGGCTACACCTTC.

This clonotype was found many times. V and J are TRBV10-3 and TRBJ1-1, with TRBD1 identical over 8 bases. Unmatched junction bases numbered 7, after V lost 10 bases and J lost 3 bases. Germline-derived CDR1 and CDR2 are ENHRY and SYGVKD. CDR3 length equals 13 residues. The CDR3, as DNA: TGTGCCACGAACCCGGGACAGGACACTGAAGCTTTCTTT. Translated, it gives CATNPGQDTEAFF.

This clonotype occurred many times. The chain couples TRBV5-5 to TRBJ1-2, with D possibly being TRBD1 (6 bases). Germline V gene sequence: CDR1 SGHKS, CDR2 YYEKEE (reference sequence). The CDR3 contains 13 residues. V gave up 6 bases and J gave up 4 bases, with 13 bases separating them. The CDR3 bases are TGTGCCAGCACCCCGGGCAGGGGCTATGGCTACACCTTC. It specifies CASTPGRGYGYTF.